This T cell receptor (beta chain) was identified in a study of early T cells in non-severe SARS-CoV-2 infection. The wider study: Sequencing used unsorted whole-blood bulk RNA, so chains lack pairing. Regarding the study as a whole: The matching step, a VDJdb search, favored anti-spike CD8 responses and missed private and CD4 specificities.

Comment on this clonotype: Its antigen remains unknown.

The CDR3 covers 17 residues. V shed 2 bases and J 3 bases; nucleotides not matched to a gene: 6. Germline V gene lookup returns CDR1 WSHSY and CDR2 SAAADI. Unique molecular identifier tags were affixed to discrete cDNA molecules. TCRdb ran MiXCR on the 5' RACE reads and lists one entry per CDR3 protein. This table has about 83,000 distinct CDR3 sequences, roughly an eighth appearing once. This clonotype was sampled from an adult who was a healthcare worker with PCR-confirmed SARS-CoV-2 infection or an uninfected control (not recorded which). The sample was whole blood. The rearrangement joins TRBV10-2 to TRBJ2-7; TRBD2 matches at 14 bases. CDR3: CASSEPGLAGVLYEQYF. The CDR3 coding sequence is TGCGCCAGCAGTGAGCCGGGACTAGCGGGGGTGCTCTACGAGCAGTACTTC.